Included here is one T cell receptor beta chain sequence, with context. The germline gives CDR1 MNHNY, CDR2 SVGAGI (reference sequence). This CDR3 contains 15 residues. Trimming shortened V by 2 bases and J by 1 base, and 8 bases separated the two germline ends. Every patient had bone marrow sampled while the disease was active. The library was built from about 400 ng RNA with molecular barcoded adaptors for alpha/delta and beta/gamma chains. From the reads, TCRdb called clonotypes with MiXCR, one entry per CDR3 protein. The profile covers tens of thousands of distinct CDR3 sequences, with around a fifth appearing a single time and approximately 10% taken by the ten largest. This sample is part of a study of read filtering for tumor transcriptome and immune sequencing. Across the study: DNase treatment preceded whole-transcriptome library preparation.

The sequencing sample was made of a population of CD138-negative cells sorted from bone marrow. The sequence was obtained from a donor at least 40 years old with multiple myeloma. The rearrangement links TRBV6-6 to TRBJ2-2; D ambiguous. The CDR3 nucleotides read TGTGCCAGCAGTTACGGCAGCCTGAACACCGGGGAGCTGTTTTTT. It translates to CASSYGSLNTGELFF.